The 14 T cell receptor beta chains below were found in one sample sequenced in a study of blood T cell repertoires in COVID-19. Repertoires were generated with immunoSEQ multiplex PCR, while TCRdb's copy carries only in-frame clones and drops some. The data show some 200,000 clones, roughly four fifths seen once. The material sequenced was PBMCs or T cells enriched from blood (not recorded which). These receptors all stem from a man aged 40-49 years who had recovered from COVID-19.

The rearrangement links TRBV19 to TRBJ1-4; 9 bases map to TRBD1. The trim removed 5 bases at V and 8 bases at J, leaving 9 bases unmatched. The CDR3 has 15 residues. CDR1 LNHDA and CDR2 SQIVND come from the germline V gene (reference sequence). Here the CDR3 DNA reads TGTGCCAGTAGTCAATACAGGGGGCTTTACGAAAAACTGTTTTTT. It yields the protein CASSQYRGLYEKLFF. Full variable domain (remainder filled in from reference TRBV19 and TRBJ1-4): DGGITQSPKYLFRKEGQNVTLSCEQNLNHDAMYWYRQDPGQGLRLIYYSQIVNDFQKGDIAEGYSVSREKKESFPLTVTSAQKNPTAFYLCASSQYRGLYEKLFFGSGTQLSVL.

The DNA of the CDR3 is TGTGCCAGCAGCTGGGGACTCGGGGGAAACATTCAGTACTTC. The encoded protein is CASSWGLGGNIQYF. This chain joins TRBV5-6 and TRBJ2-4, with a tentative D call TRBD2 (6 bases). V dropped 3 bases and J dropped 6 bases, with 13 bases sitting between them. CDR3 length: 14 residues. Germline V CDR1 and CDR2: SGHDT, YYEEEE.

The chain has TRBV5-4 and TRBJ2-1, with D possibly being TRBD2 (6 bases). V shed 3 bases and J shed 4 bases, with 11 bases lying between them. This CDR3 is 14 amino acids long. The germline CDR1 and CDR2 sequences are SGHNT and YYREEE (reference sequence). The CDR3, as DNA: TGTGCCAGCAGCTCTCCCGGGACTTACAATGAGCAGTTCTTC. Translating it yields CASSSPGTYNEQFF.

The chain joins TRBV2 to TRBJ1-4, with D perhaps matching TRBD1 (6 bases). Germline loops: CDR1 SNHLY, CDR2 FYNNEI. This CDR3 contains 20 residues. The V and J ends lost 2 bases and 1 base respectively, with 23 bases between them. The CDR3 nucleotides are TGTGCCAGCAGTGAATCAGGGACACCTCCAATCCTCGGAACTAATGAAAAACTGTTTTTT. This encodes CASSESGTPPILGTNEKLFF.

The chain joins TRBV11-1 to TRBJ2-7, with D tentatively TRBD2 (6 bases). This CDR3 has 14 amino acids. Germline CDR1 SGHAT, CDR2 FQDESV (reference sequence). V was cut by 4 bases and J by 0 bases, with 10 bases left in between. CDR3 residues: CASSWTTSSYEQYF. The CDR3 coding sequence is TGTGCCAGCAGCTGGACTACCAGCTCCTACGAGCAGTACTTC.

This sequence joins TRBV2 and TRBJ1-6; 7 bases fit TRBD1. Germline CDR1 reads SNHLY; CDR2 reads FYNNEI. The CDR3 has 13 residues. V was clipped by 7 bases and J by 7 bases; unmatched bases: 4. The DNA for the CDR3 is TGTGCCAGCAAGCCAGGGGGAAATTCACCCCTCCACTTT. Encoded protein: CASKPGGNSPLHF.

This chain links TRBV11-2 with TRBJ2-1; 10 nucleotides align to TRBD2. The J segment lost 1 base and the V segment lost 1 base, leaving 4 bases of the junction unmatched. There are 17 residues in the CDR3. Germline V gives CDR1 SGHAT, CDR2 FQNNGV. The CDR3 sequence is CASSLGRTSGSYNEQFF. DNA of the CDR3: TGTGCCAGCAGCTTAGGGAGGACTAGCGGATCCTACAATGAGCAGTTCTTC.

The rearrangement joins TRBV20-1 to TRBJ1-1; 8 bases match TRBD1. The CDR3 is made up of 12 amino acids. Germline assignment: CDR1 DFQATT and CDR2 SNEGSKA (reference sequence). With 3 bases clipped from V and 10 bases from J, the junction kept 7 bases outside the gene matches. CDR3: CSASRQGAGAFF. Written as DNA, the CDR3 is TGCAGTGCTAGTCGGCAGGGGGCTGGAGCTTTCTTT.

V usage is TRBV9 and J usage is TRBJ1-3; D uncertain. This CDR3 comprises 15 residues. V gave up 3 bases and J gave up 0 bases, with 10 bases separating them. Looked up from germline, CDR1 is SGDLS and CDR2 is YYNGEE. The CDR3 region has the DNA TGTGCCAGCAGCGCCACCACGAGCTCTGGAAACACCATATATTTT. It encodes CASSATTSSGNTIYF.

Ten or more counts support this clone. V and J are TRBV7-6 and TRBJ2-1; D uncertain. This CDR3 has 13 amino acids. V lost 2 bases and J lost 8, with 10 bases in between. The germline gives CDR1 SGHVS, CDR2 FNYEAQ. CDR3 sequence (DNA): TGTGCCAGCAGCTTAAGAGCAGGCGATGAGCAGTTCTTC. This gives the protein CASSLRAGDEQFF.

The chain links TRBV10-3 to TRBJ1-1, with 8 nucleotides matching TRBD1. There are 14 residues in the CDR3. Trimming cost V 6 bases and J 0 bases; bases outside gene matches: 3. CDR1 and CDR2 (germline): ENHRY, SYGVKD. As DNA, the CDR3 is TGTGCCATCAGCAGGGGGCCAATGAACACTGAAGCTTTCTTT. It encodes CAISRGPMNTEAFF.

This clone was observed at least ten times. The sample contains more than one DNA sequence encoding this CDR3. The CDR3 DNA sequence: TGTGCCAGCAGTTCCTCCACTAGCGGAAGTTACAATGAGCAGTTCTTC. This encodes CASSSSTSGSYNEQFF. This chain uses TRBV28 with TRBJ2-1; 8 bases are shared with TRBD2. This CDR3 has 16 amino acids. The V and J ends lost 4 bases and 4 bases, in that order; junction bases with no gene match: 9. Per germline, CDR1 MDHEN and CDR2 SYDVKM.

This rearrangement joins TRBV5-4 to TRBJ2-5; 12 nucleotides agree with TRBD2. V shed 3 bases and J 5 bases; nucleotides not matched to a gene: 5. In germline, CDR1 is SGHNT, CDR2 YYREEE (reference sequence). CDR3 length equals 15 residues. The CDR3, as DNA: TGTGCCAGCAGCTCGACGCTAGCGGGAGGGGAGACCCAGTACTTC. It translates to CASSSTLAGGETQYF.

This clone was counted between two and nine times. The V and J genes are TRBV7-3 and TRBJ2-7, with 7 bases aligning to TRBD1. Looked up from germline, CDR1 is SGHTA and CDR2 is FQGTGA. The CDR3 is 14 residues long. Losses at the gene ends were 4 bases for V and 1 base for J; bases not matched to a gene: 4. The CDR3 sequence: CASSSTGSSYEQYF. The CDR3 coding sequence is TGTGCCAGCAGCTCGACAGGGTCATCCTACGAGCAGTACTTC.